The 9 T cell receptor beta chains given below trace back to one sample, sequenced in a study of blood T cell repertoires in COVID-19. Sequencing used immunoSEQ multiplex PCR; TCRdb keeps in-frame clones, though not all of them. The table records some 200,000 clones, 80% to 85% of them present only once. What was sequenced was peripheral blood. The receptors here all came from a woman under 40 who had recovered from COVID-19.

This rearrangement joins TRBV6-2 or TRBV6-3 to TRBJ1-1; 7 positions match TRBD1. Germline CDR1 and CDR2: MNHEY and SVGEGT. The CDR3 is 13 amino acids. Germline trimming cut 5 bases from V and 5 bases from J; bases unmatched to any gene: 5. The CDR3 here is CASSLTGVTEAFF. In DNA form, the CDR3 reads TGTGCCAGCAGTCTCACAGGGGTAACTGAAGCTTTCTTT.

The CDR3 DNA follows: TGTGCCAGTAGTGCGGGGACTAGCGCCACCGGGGAGCTGTTTTTT. Translated, it gives CASSAGTSATGELFF. The rearrangement joins TRBV19 to TRBJ2-2; TRBD2 agrees at 10 bases. The CDR3 has 15 amino acids. Unmatched junction bases numbered 4, after V lost 5 bases and J lost 4 bases. Germline lookup yields CDR1 LNHDA and CDR2 SQIVND (reference sequence).

Here the CDR3 DNA reads TGTGCCAGCAGTTGGGGGGACCAATATGGCTACACCTTC. This encodes CASSWGDQYGYTF. The gene calls are TRBV28 and TRBJ1-2; weak D call: TRBD1 (5 bases). The CDR3 runs 13 residues. Germline CDR1 reads MDHEN; CDR2 reads SYDVKM. Trimming shortened V by 4 bases and J by 5 bases, and 11 bases separated the two germline ends.

The chain uses TRBV10-1 and TRBJ2-1, with D possibly TRBD1 on 6 matching bases. Trimming took 3 bases from V and 0 from J, leaving 12 bases between them. CDR1 and CDR2 from the germline V gene are WNHNN and SYGVQD (reference sequence). This CDR3 contains 16 residues. The CDR3 loop is CASSEPGESSYNEQFF. The CDR3 nucleotides read TGCGCCAGCAGTGAACCAGGGGAAAGCTCCTACAATGAGCAGTTCTTC.

This sequence joins TRBV6-5 and TRBJ2-7; possibly TRBD1 for D (6 bases). Germline CDR1 is MNHEY and CDR2 is SVGAGI. V dropped 0 bases and J dropped 2 bases, with 11 bases sitting between them. CDR3 size: 15 residues. In nucleotides, the CDR3 is TGTGCCAGCAGTTACTCGCCACAGGGACCCTACGAGCAGTACTTC. Protein sequence: CASSYSPQGPYEQYF.

This clone has just one count. The chain couples TRBV5-1 to TRBJ2-5, with 8 bases that match TRBD2. Germline V lookup: CDR1 SGHRS, CDR2 YFSETQ. The CDR3 spans 15 residues. V was pared by 2 bases and J by 2 bases, with 5 bases of the junction left unmatched. The CDR3 reads CASSFLAGTQETQYF. CDR3 nucleotides: TGCGCCAGCAGCTTCCTAGCGGGCACACAAGAGACCCAGTACTTC.

The V gene is TRBV10-3, the J gene TRBJ1-2, with D possibly TRBD1 on 6 matching bases. Germline V gene data show CDR1 as ENHRY and CDR2 as SYGVKD. The CDR3 spans 13 residues. V gave up 6 bases and J gave up 4 bases, with 12 bases separating them. CDR3 sequence (DNA): TGTGCCATCAGCCAGGGGAGGGCCTATGGCTACACCTTC. It is translated as CAISQGRAYGYTF.

The genes are TRBV10-3 and TRBJ1-1; D is unresolved. Trimming cost V 0 bases and J 3 bases, with 11 bases left between them. The V gene's germline CDR1 is ENHRY and CDR2 SYGVKD. The CDR3 totals 15 residues. CDR3 bases: TGTGCCATCAGTGAGTCGAAAGGCGGTTACACTGAAGCTTTCTTT. As protein: CAISESKGGYTEAFF.

This clone was counted only a few times. Other DNA sequences from this sample encode an identical CDR3 as well. J is TRBJ1-4 and V is TRBV28; possibly TRBD1 for D (5 bases). The CDR3 is 14 residues long. Trimming removed 3 bases from V and 4 bases from J, with 9 bases in between. CDR1 and CDR2 (germline): MDHEN, SYDVKM. CDR3 nucleotides: TGTGCCAGCAGTTTCTCAGGGAATAATGAAAAACTGTTTTTT. It is translated as CASSFSGNNEKLFF.